These 31 T cell receptor beta chains share one sample of origin, sequenced in a study of blood T cell repertoires in COVID-19. Using immunoSEQ multiplex PCR, the repertoire was profiled, and TCRdb retains in-frame clones only, with some absent. The sample yields roughly 180,000 clones, 70% to 90% seen once. The sequenced material came from peripheral blood. These receptors originate from a woman between 25 and 40 years old with acute or convalescent COVID-19.

As for this clone: Other DNA sequences in the same sample also yield this CDR3. The V and J genes are TRBV7-2 and TRBJ2-2; D not resolved. The CDR3 length is 13 residues. CDR1 and CDR2 (germline): SGHTA, FQGNSA. The V end was cut by 3 bases, the J end by 2 bases, with 4 bases between. The CDR3 bases are TGTGCCAGCAGCTTTAGTAACACCGGGGAGCTGTTTTTT. It encodes CASSFSNTGELFF.

The V call is TRBV7-9, the J call TRBJ2-3; 13 bases map to TRBD2. This CDR3 comprises 18 residues. Germline V gene lookup returns CDR1 SEHNR and CDR2 FQNEAQ (reference sequence). With 0 bases clipped from V and 2 bases from J, the junction kept 5 bases outside the gene matches. The CDR3: CASSLATSGRAHTDTQYF. CDR3 coding DNA: TGTGCCAGCAGCTTAGCTACTAGCGGGAGGGCCCACACAGATACGCAGTATTTT.

The chain has TRBV27 and TRBJ2-1; 10 bases line up with TRBD2. J was trimmed by 4 bases and V by 6 bases; bases with no gene match: 6. Germline CDR1 MNHEY, CDR2 SMNVEV (reference sequence). The CDR3 runs to 15 residues. The CDR3 loop reads CASRGGTSAYNEQFF. CDR3 nucleotides: TGTGCCAGCAGAGGTGGGACTAGCGCGTACAATGAGCAGTTCTTC.

The V and J genes are TRBV2 and TRBJ2-1, with D perhaps matching TRBD2 (6 bases). The CDR3 totals 14 residues. CDR1 and CDR2 from the germline V gene are SNHLY and FYNNEI. V lost 8 bases to trimming and J lost 6 bases, with 17 bases between them. The CDR3 loop is CASVAWRDRNEQFF. The DNA for the CDR3 is TGTGCCAGCGTTGCCTGGCGGGACCGCAATGAGCAGTTCTTC.

This clone has just a few counts. This sequence joins TRBV28 and TRBJ1-1; D is unresolved. The CDR3 covers 11 residues. The V and J ends lost 8 bases and 11 bases respectively, with 15 bases between them. Germline V CDR1 and CDR2: MDHEN, SYDVKM. CDR3 DNA sequence: TGTGCCAGCTATTTGGGAGAGGCGGCTTTCTTT. It codes for CASYLGEAAFF.

The CDR3 DNA is TGTGCCAGCAGTTACCCGGAGGTGAATGAGCAGTTCTTC. Amino acids: CASSYPEVNEQFF. The chain links TRBV6-6 to TRBJ2-1; tentatively, D is TRBD2 (5 bases). Germline assignment: CDR1 MNHNY and CDR2 SVGAGI (reference sequence). CDR3 length equals 13 residues. V was shortened by 2 bases and J by 7 bases, with 9 bases between the two germline ends.

The rearrangement joins TRBV6-5 to TRBJ2-2; TRBD2 agrees at 7 bases. This CDR3 has 15 residues. Trimming cost V 7 bases and J 2 bases; bases outside gene matches: 7. Germline-derived CDR1 and CDR2 are MNHEY and SVGAGI. The CDR3 loop is CASIRTSRNTGELFF. CDR3 DNA sequence: TGTGCCAGCATTAGGACTAGTAGAAACACCGGGGAGCTGTTTTTT.

The gene calls are TRBV9 and TRBJ2-1; weak D call: TRBD1 (6 bases). The CDR3 is 14 residues long. The germline CDR1 and CDR2 sequences are SGDLS and YYNGEE. Between the trimmed V and J ends, which lost 4 bases and 4 bases, there was a span of 12 bases. CDR3 sequence (DNA): TGTGCCAGCAGCCCCCGCCAGGGGTACAATGAGCAGTTCTTC. This encodes CASSPRQGYNEQFF.

This clone has a handful of counts. The chain joins TRBV7-9 to TRBJ2-7, with no clear D. V lost 6 bases to trimming and J lost 2 bases, with 14 bases between them. The CDR3 is 14 residues long. Per the germline V gene, CDR1 is SEHNR and CDR2 is FQNEAQ (reference sequence). In DNA, the CDR3 is TGTGCCAGCAGTTCTGGAGCAAACACCTACGAGCAGTACTTC. Protein product: CASSSGANTYEQYF.

V usage is TRBV5-1 and J usage is TRBJ2-1, with TRBD2 as a possible D gene (6 bases). This CDR3 has 14 amino acids. The germline gives CDR1 SGHRS, CDR2 YFSETQ. Deletions cut 3 bases from V and 6 bases from J, with 13 bases between. Here the CDR3 reads CASSSSAGFNEQFF. CDR3 nucleotides: TGCGCCAGCAGCTCTAGCGCGGGGTTCAATGAGCAGTTCTTC.

V gene TRBV18 combines with J gene TRBJ1-1, with D hard to call. Germline values: CDR1 KGHSH, CDR2 LQKENI. There are 13 residues in the CDR3. With 1 base removed from V and 7 bases from J, the gap between germline ends came to 10 bases. CDR3 coding DNA: TGTGCCAGCTCACCACTGGTGGGCCTTGAAGCTTTCTTT. Translation: CASSPLVGLEAFF.

V usage is TRBV28 and J usage is TRBJ1-5; a weak D match, TRBD1 (5 bases). The length of the CDR3 is 11 residues. Germline CDR1 reads MDHEN; CDR2 reads SYDVKM. V was cut by 8 bases and J by 5 bases, with 7 bases left in between. The CDR3 here is CASGGDQPQHF. The DNA for the CDR3 is TGTGCCAGCGGGGGGGATCAGCCCCAGCATTTT.

The chain uses TRBV2 and TRBJ2-5, with D tentatively TRBD1 (6 bases). The CDR3 is 14 amino acids. V lost 8 bases to trimming and J lost 1 base, with 14 bases between them. Germline assignment: CDR1 SNHLY and CDR2 FYNNEI. CDR3 region: CASRPGVSQETQYF. For the CDR3, the DNA is TGTGCCAGCCGACCAGGGGTGAGCCAAGAGACCCAGTACTTC. Variable domain in full (rest from reference TRBV2 and TRBJ2-5): EPEVTQTPSHQVTQMGQEVILRCVPISNHLYFYWYRQILGQKVEFLVSFYNNEISEKSEIFDDQFSVERPDGSNFTLKIRSTKLEDSAMYFCASRPGVSQETQYFGPGTRLLVL.

The V call is TRBV6-1, the J call TRBJ2-5, with 14 bases matching TRBD2. Germline CDR1 and CDR2: MNHNS and SASEGT. J was trimmed by 4 bases and V by 3 bases; bases with no gene match: 1. There are 15 residues in the CDR3. In nucleotides, the CDR3 is TGTGCCAGCAGTGACGGACTAGCGGGAGGAGAGACCCAGTACTTC. Translated, it gives CASSDGLAGGETQYF.

The gene calls are TRBV4-1 and TRBJ2-1; the match to TRBD2 covers 9 bases. Germline assignment: CDR1 MGHRA and CDR2 YSYEKL. V lost 1 base, J lost 3 bases, and 4 bases stayed unmatched. CDR3 length: 16 residues. The CDR3 bases are TGCGCCAGCAGCCAAGTGAGCGGGAGGCTCTACAATGAGCAGTTCTTC. Amino acid sequence: CASSQVSGRLYNEQFF.

J is TRBJ2-1 and V is TRBV27; 10 bases align to TRBD2. This CDR3 has 15 amino acids. Trimming took 10 bases from V and 6 from J; bases not matched to a gene: 12. CDR1 and CDR2 (germline): MNHEY, SMNVEV (reference sequence). DNA of the CDR3: TGTGCCACTGATATCCTAGCGGGAGTCCCCAATGAGCAGTTCTTC. Its translation: CATDILAGVPNEQFF.

V usage is TRBV7-6 and J usage is TRBJ2-2; 11 positions match TRBD2. J was trimmed by 6 bases and V by 6 bases; bases with no gene match: 9. This CDR3 has 16 residues. The V gene's germline CDR1 is SGHVS and CDR2 FNYEAQ. The CDR3 spells CASSPPGLAVAGELFF. The CDR3 coding sequence is TGTGCCAGCAGTCCTCCGGGACTAGCGGTAGCCGGGGAGCTGTTTTTT.

The V gene is TRBV30, the J gene TRBJ1-2; possible D gene TRBD1, 5 bases. V shed 1 base and J shed 3 bases, with 9 bases lying between them. Germline-derived CDR1 and CDR2 are GTSNPN and SVGIG (reference sequence). The CDR3 contains 13 residues. The chain's CDR3 is CAWSAGGDYGYTF. CDR3 bases: TGTGCCTGGAGTGCGGGGGGAGACTATGGCTACACCTTC. Full variable domain (missing parts from reference TRBV30 and TRBJ1-2): SQTIHQWPATLVQPVGSPLSLECTVEGTSNPNLYWYRQAAGRGLQLLFYSVGIGQISSEVPQNLSASRPQDRQFILSSKKLLLSDSGFYLCAWSAGGDYGYTFGSGTRLTVV.

The rearrangement uses TRBV5-1 and TRBJ2-5; the match to TRBD1 covers 7 bases. CDR3 size: 13 residues. Germline CDR1 reads SGHRS; CDR2 reads YFSETQ. With V trimmed by 3 bases and J by 2 bases, 1 base remained unmatched. The CDR3, as DNA: TGCGCCAGCAGCTCGGGACAGCAAGAGACCCAGTACTTC. Amino acids: CASSSGQQETQYF.

The chain carries TRBV3-1 (or the pseudogene TRBV3-2) and TRBJ2-1; no firm D call. Germline CDR1 is LGHDT and CDR2 is YNNKEL (reference sequence). Trimming removed 10 bases at V and 7 bases at J, with 14 bases between. The CDR3 covers 12 residues. CDR3 sequence: CATLGPGNEQFF. In nucleotides, the CDR3 is TGTGCCACGCTAGGTCCGGGTAATGAGCAGTTCTTC.

This clone was recorded once. V and J are TRBV29-1 and TRBJ2-1; 8 bases match TRBD1. V shed 5 bases, J shed 8 bases, and the junction held 5 bases outside the gene matches. The CDR3 length is 12 residues. CDR1 is SQVTM and CDR2 is ANQGSEA in the germline V gene. In nucleotides, the CDR3 is TGCAGCGTTATAAGGACAGGGCATGAGCAGTTCTTC. This translates into CSVIRTGHEQFF.

The chain joins TRBV7-9 to TRBJ1-2; 7 nucleotides line up with TRBD1. J gave up 2 bases and V 3 bases, and 3 bases lay outside the gene matches. The CDR3 runs to 14 residues. Germline CDR1 SEHNR, CDR2 FQNEAQ (reference sequence). Here the CDR3 reads CASSFTGENYGYTF. The CDR3 DNA follows: TGTGCCAGCAGCTTCACAGGGGAAAACTATGGCTACACCTTC.

This rearrangement joins TRBV6-1 to TRBJ2-7, with 8 bases aligning to TRBD1. The ends lost 1 base at V and 6 bases at J; junction bases unmatched: 8. This CDR3 is 15 amino acids long. The germline gives CDR1 MNHNS, CDR2 SASEGT. The CDR3: CASSEGPGGKGEQYF. The CDR3 bases are TGTGCCAGCAGTGAAGGTCCAGGGGGCAAAGGCGAGCAGTACTTC.

The chain joins TRBV19 to TRBJ1-1, with D uncertain. Deletions cut 6 bases from V and 3 bases from J, with 14 bases between. The CDR3 covers 14 residues. CDR1 and CDR2 from the germline V gene are LNHDA and SQIVND (reference sequence). CDR3 nucleotides: TGTGCCAGTAGATCGGAGATAGAGGACACTGAAGCTTTCTTT. Amino acid sequence: CASRSEIEDTEAFF.

V usage is TRBV30 and J usage is TRBJ1-3, with TRBD1 matching over 7 bases. With 2 bases clipped from V and 2 bases from J, the junction kept 6 bases outside the gene matches. Germline V lookup: CDR1 GTSNPN, CDR2 SVGIG (reference sequence). This CDR3 has 15 residues. DNA of the CDR3: TGTGCCTGGAGTACTGGGACAGTAGCTGGAAACACCATATATTTT. As protein: CAWSTGTVAGNTIYF.

The chain combines TRBV21-1 with TRBJ1-2; no DNA check was done on the table's D call, TRBD1. TRBV21-1 is an annotated pseudogene. The CDR3 spans 14 residues. The CDR3 here is CASSKRPPGTPYTF. The DNA of the CDR3 is TGTGCCAGCAGCAAAAGGCCTCCCGGGACACCCTACACCTTC.

The chain employs TRBV5-1 and TRBJ1-2; 11 bases are a match to TRBD1. The trim removed 4 bases at V and 7 bases at J, leaving 6 bases unmatched. The CDR3 has 14 amino acids. CDR1 is SGHRS, CDR2 YFSETQ, per germline. In DNA form, the CDR3 reads TGCGCCAGCAGCGAGGGACAGGGGGGTTTTGGCTACACCTTC. It yields the protein CASSEGQGGFGYTF.

This chain uses TRBV10-3 with TRBJ1-5, with D tentatively TRBD1 (5 bases). Trimming removed 2 bases from V and 7 bases from J, with 9 bases in between. Germline V lookup: CDR1 ENHRY, CDR2 SYGVKD. The CDR3 sequence is 13 residues long. The DNA for the CDR3 is TGTGCCATCAGTGAGGCACAGGTACAGCCCCAGCATTTT. It translates to CAISEAQVQPQHF.

DNA for the CDR3: TGCGCCAGCAGAGAGTCGGCCGGGGAGCTGTTTTTT. Residues: CASRESAGELFF. The chain recombines TRBV4-1 with TRBJ2-2; no firm D call. This CDR3 has 12 residues. Germline V lookup: CDR1 MGHRA, CDR2 YSYEKL. The ends were cut back, 6 bases at V and 6 bases at J, with 8 bases in the middle.

This rearrangement joins TRBV11-2 to TRBJ2-1; D is unclear. CDR3 size: 13 residues. V dropped 5 bases and J dropped 9 bases, with 14 bases sitting between them. The germline V gene has CDR1 SGHAT and CDR2 FQNNGV. The CDR3 coding sequence is TGTGCCAGCAGCCAAGCTTTCTATGGTGAGCAGTTCTTC. Its translation is CASSQAFYGEQFF. The full variable domain, in which reference TRBV11-2 and TRBJ2-1 provide the parts outside the CDR3, is EAGVAQSPRYKIIEKRQSVAFWCNPISGHATLYWYQQILGQGPKLLIQFQNNGVVDDSQLPKDRFSAERLKGVDSTLKIQPAKLEDSAVYLCASSQAFYGEQFFGPGTRLTVL.

The J gene is TRBJ1-2, the V gene TRBV30, with 7 nucleotides matching TRBD1. V shed 5 bases and J 8 bases; nucleotides not matched to a gene: 11. CDR1 is GTSNPN and CDR2 is SVGIG in the germline V gene (reference sequence). CDR3 length: 13 amino acids. As DNA, the CDR3 is TGTGCCTGGCTCCCTCGGACAGGTTACGGCTACACCTTC. It is translated as CAWLPRTGYGYTF. Filled out from reference TRBV30 and TRBJ1-2, the complete variable domain reads SQTIHQWPATLVQPVGSPLSLECTVEGTSNPNLYWYRQAAGRGLQLLFYSVGIGQISSEVPQNLSASRPQDRQFILSSKKLLLSDSGFYLCAWLPRTGYGYTFGSGTRLTVV.